The present TCR beta chain was sequenced within a study of T cell repertoires in cytomegalovirus infection. On the study more broadly: Public TCR beta signature analysis indicated the presence of both CMV infection and matching HLA type.

General study points: The ex vivo response was dominated by HLA-C-restricted CMV-specific TCR beta clonotypes. Based on cumulative public TCR beta family frequency, carriers of CMV plus the relevant HLA were identified.

TCRdb reanalysed the reads using MiXCR and keeps one entry per CDR3 protein. This table holds 150,000 to 200,000 distinct CDR3 sequences, under 30% found once. Only a few counts were recorded for this clonotype. Its antigen is still unknown. This clonotype originated in a human donor in good health (CMV status not recorded). Some clones in this sample may be carry-over from other donors' samples. The source material was PBMCs.

CDR3 sequence: CASSWTGRDEQFF. The CDR3 region has the DNA TGTGCCAGCAGCTGGACAGGGCGGGATGAGCAGTTCTTC. This rearrangement joins TRBV11-2 to TRBJ2-1; 8 bases are a match to TRBD1. There are 13 residues in the CDR3. V shed 4 bases and J 8 bases; nucleotides not matched to a gene: 4. Germline V gene sequence: CDR1 SGHAT, CDR2 FQNNGV.